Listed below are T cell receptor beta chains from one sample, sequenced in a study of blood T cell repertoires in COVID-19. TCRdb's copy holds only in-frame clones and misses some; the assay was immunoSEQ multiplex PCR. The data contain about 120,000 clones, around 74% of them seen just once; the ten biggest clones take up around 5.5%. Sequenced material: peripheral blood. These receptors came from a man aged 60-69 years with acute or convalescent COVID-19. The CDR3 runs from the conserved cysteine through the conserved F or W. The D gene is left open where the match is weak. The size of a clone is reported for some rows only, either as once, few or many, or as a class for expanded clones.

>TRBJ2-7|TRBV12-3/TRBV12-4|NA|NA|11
TGTGCCAGCAGTTTACTATACGAGCAGTACTTC
CASSLLYEQYF
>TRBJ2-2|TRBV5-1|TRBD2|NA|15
TGCGCCAGCAGGGTAGCGGGGGTGAACACCGGGGAGCTGTTTTTT
CASRVAGVNTGELFF
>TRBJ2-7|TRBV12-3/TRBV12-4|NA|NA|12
TGTGCCAGCACCACCTATGGGGGGGAGCAGTACTTC
CASTTYGGEQYF
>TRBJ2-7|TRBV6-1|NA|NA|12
TGTGCCAGCAACATGCCGGGGAACGAGCAGTACTTC
CASNMPGNEQYF
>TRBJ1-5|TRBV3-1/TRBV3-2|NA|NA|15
TGTGCCAGCAGCCAATCACAGATTAGCAATCAGCCCCAGCATTTT
CASSQSQISNQPQHF
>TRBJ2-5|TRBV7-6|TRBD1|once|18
TGTGCCAGCAGTTACCTCGGGACAGGGGGCATCTTTGCAGAGACCCAGTACTTC
CASSYLGTGGIFAETQYF
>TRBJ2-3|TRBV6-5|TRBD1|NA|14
TGTGCCAGCAGGCGGACAGGGGGCGCAGATACGCAGTATTTT
CASRRTGGADTQYF
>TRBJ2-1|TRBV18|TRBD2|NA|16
TGTGCCAGCTCACCAAAAAACGGACTAGCGGGAGACGAGCAGTTCTTC
CASSPKNGLAGDEQFF
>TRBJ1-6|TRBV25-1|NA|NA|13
TGTGCCAGCAGCCGGGACTTGAGATCACCCCTCCACTTT
CASSRDLRSPLHF
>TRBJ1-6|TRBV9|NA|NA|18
TGTGCCAGCAGCGCCTTCAAACAGGGAGCCTCCTATAATTCACCCCTCCACTTT
CASSAFKQGASYNSPLHF
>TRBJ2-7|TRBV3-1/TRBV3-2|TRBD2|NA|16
TGTGCCAGCAGCCAAGCCGCGGGAGTACGCTACTACGAGCAGTACTTC
CASSQAAGVRYYEQYF
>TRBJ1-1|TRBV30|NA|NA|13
TGTGCCTGGTTAAGGGACTTGAACACTGAAGCTTTCTTT
CAWLRDLNTEAFF
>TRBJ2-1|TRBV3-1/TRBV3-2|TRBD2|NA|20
TGTGCCAGCAGCCAAGCCCGGACTAGCGGGAGCCCACTGTCCTACAATGAGCAGTTCTTC
CASSQARTSGSPLSYNEQFF
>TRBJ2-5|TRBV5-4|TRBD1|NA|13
TGTGCCACCCGTGCAGGGGGCGAAGAGACCCAGTACTTC
CATRAGGEETQYF
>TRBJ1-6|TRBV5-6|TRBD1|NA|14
TGTGCCAGCAGATCGACAGGGGCCCATTCACCCCTCCACTTT
CASRSTGAHSPLHF
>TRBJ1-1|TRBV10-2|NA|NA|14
TGCGCCAGCAAACCTACAGATATGAACACTGAAGCTTTCTTT
CASKPTDMNTEAFF
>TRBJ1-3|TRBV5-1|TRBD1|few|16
TGCGCCAGCAGCTTGGGATTAACAGGGGCTGGAAACACCATATATTTT
CASSLGLTGAGNTIYF
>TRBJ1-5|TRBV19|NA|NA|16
TGTGCCAGTAGTGCGGACAGCCAGTATAGCAATCAGCCCCAGCATTTT
CASSADSQYSNQPQHF
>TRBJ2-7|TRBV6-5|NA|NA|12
TGTGCCAGCAGTCACTCCGGCTACGAGCAGTACTTC
CASSHSGYEQYF
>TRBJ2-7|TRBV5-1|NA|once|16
TGCGCCAGCAGCCCCGGGAGAGCGGGCTTCTCCTACGAGCAGTACTTC
CASSPGRAGFSYEQYF
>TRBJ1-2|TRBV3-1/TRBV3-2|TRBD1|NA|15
TGTGCCAGCAGCCAACGGGACAGGCCGGTCTATGGCTACACCTTC
CASSQRDRPVYGYTF
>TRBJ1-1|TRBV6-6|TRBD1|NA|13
TGTGCCAGCAGCCCAGGGACAGGATACGAAGCTTTCTTT
CASSPGTGYEAFF
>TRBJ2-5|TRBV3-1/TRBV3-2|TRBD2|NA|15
TGTGCCAGCAGCCAGAGGAAAGCGGGATCAGAGACCCAGTACTTC
CASSQRKAGSETQYF
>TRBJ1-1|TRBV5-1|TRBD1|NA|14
TGCGCCAGCAGCTGGGACAGCCGGGGCACTGAAGCTTTCTTT
CASSWDSRGTEAFF
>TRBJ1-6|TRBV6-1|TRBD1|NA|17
TGTGCCAGCAGTGAACGGAGACAGGGTTCCGTCGGTTCACCCCTCCACTTT
CASSERRQGSVGSPLHF
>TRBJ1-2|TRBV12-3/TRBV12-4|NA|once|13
TGTGCCAGCAGTCCTCAGATGGACAGAGGCTACACCTTC
CASSPQMDRGYTF
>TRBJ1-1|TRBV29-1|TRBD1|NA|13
TGCAGCGTGCACAGGGGGAAGGACACTGAAGCTTTCTTT
CSVHRGKDTEAFF
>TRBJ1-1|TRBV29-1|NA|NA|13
TGCAGCGTATCACAGGGACGGAACACTGAAGCTTTCTTT
CSVSQGRNTEAFF
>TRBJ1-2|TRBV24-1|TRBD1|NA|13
TGTGCCACCAGGGCAGGGGGTAGCTATGGCTACACCTTC
CATRAGGSYGYTF
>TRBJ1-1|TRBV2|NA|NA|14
TGTGCCAGCATCGAACGGGGGGCCGCCACTGAAGCTTTCTTT
CASIERGAATEAFF
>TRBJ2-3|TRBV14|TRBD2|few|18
TGTGCCAGCAGCCCCGGGGGACAACTAGCGGGTAAAACAGATACGCAGTATTTT
CASSPGGQLAGKTDTQYF
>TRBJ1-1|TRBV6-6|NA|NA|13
TGTGCCATAGCCGCAGGGGCCAACACTGAAGCTTTCTTT
CAIAAGANTEAFF
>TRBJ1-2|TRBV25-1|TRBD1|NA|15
TGTGCCAGCAGTGGATGGGACAGCCCTTCCTATGGCTACACCTTC
CASSGWDSPSYGYTF
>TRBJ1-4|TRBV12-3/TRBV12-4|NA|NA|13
TGTGCCAGCCGGGCAGGAGGTAATGAAAAACTGTTTTTT
CASRAGGNEKLFF
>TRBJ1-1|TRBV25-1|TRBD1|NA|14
TGTGCCAGCAGTCCTAGGACAGGGAGCACTGAAGCTTTCTTT
CASSPRTGSTEAFF
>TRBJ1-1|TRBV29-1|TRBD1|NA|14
TGCAGCGTCCGGGACAGACAAATGAACACTGAAGCTTTCTTT
CSVRDRQMNTEAFF
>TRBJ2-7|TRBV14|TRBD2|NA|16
TGTGCCAGCAGCGTGAGACTAGCGGGAGTCTCCTACGAGCAGTACTTC
CASSVRLAGVSYEQYF
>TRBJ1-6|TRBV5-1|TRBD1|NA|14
TGCGCCAGCAGCTCGGGACAGAAGAACTCACCCCTCCACTTT
CASSSGQKNSPLHF
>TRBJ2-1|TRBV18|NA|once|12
TGTGCCAGCTCACCCAGGGGTCATGAGCAGTTCTTC
CASSPRGHEQFF
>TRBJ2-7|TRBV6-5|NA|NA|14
TGTGCCAGCAGTACGACTCCAACTGCCTACGAGCAGTACTTC
CASSTTPTAYEQYF
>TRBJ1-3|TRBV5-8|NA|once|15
TGTGCCAGCAGCTTAGGATGGGCCTCTGGAAACACCATATATTTT
CASSLGWASGNTIYF
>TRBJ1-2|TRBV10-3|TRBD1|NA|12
TGTGCCATCAGCAGGACAGGGGATGGCTACACCTTC
CAISRTGDGYTF
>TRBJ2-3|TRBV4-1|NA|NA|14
TGCGCCAGCAGCCAAGGGGGGCCATTAGTTCCGCAGTATTTT
CASSQGGPLVPQYF
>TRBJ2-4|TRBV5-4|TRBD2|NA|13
TGTGCCAGCAGCTCACGAAGCGGGGCCATTCAGTACTTC
CASSSRSGAIQYF
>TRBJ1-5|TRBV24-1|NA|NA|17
TGTGCCACCAGTGAGGGGGGGGTCAGGGGCAGCAATCAGCCCCAGCATTTT
CATSEGGVRGSNQPQHF